This TCR beta chain emerged from a study of blood T cell repertoires in COVID-19. Whole-study context: Material from acute and convalescent COVID-19 was sourced from the United States, Italy and Spain. The analysed material was cDNA or gDNA that came from T cells, B-cell-depleted T cells, or PBMCs.

The CDR3 contains 18 residues. CDR1 and CDR2 (germline): SGHTA, FQGNSA. Losses at the gene ends were 3 bases for V and 3 bases for J; bases not matched to a gene: 13. This clone was found a few times. As handled by the study authors: Using reference gene primer amplification, nucleated cell counts were estimated. Profiling relied on immunoSEQ multiplex PCR, and the TCRdb table lists in-frame clones only, not all of them. V and J calls and clone size are as listed in that table; D and trimming were resolved from the DNA. The sample lists about 300,000 clones, nearly 90% occurring once. Enrolled during active infection, Seattle patients were then followed longitudinally.

This TCR was recovered from a woman younger than 45 with COVID-19, enrolled during active disease. The V and J genes are TRBV7-2 and TRBJ1-5; 8 positions match TRBD1. Sample: peripheral blood. As DNA, the CDR3 is TGTGCCAGCAGCTTTAGACCCCCTGGGCAGGGGGCCAATCAGCCCCAGCATTTT. This encodes CASSFRPPGQGANQPQHF.